This T cell receptor beta chain was sequenced during a study of technical replicates of blood from several donors. TCRdb's table, derived via immunoSEQ multiplex PCR, lists solely in-frame clones and lacks some. This table has approximately 100,000 clones, 96% appearing once. This TCR was sampled from a human donor in good health. Input material: T cells isolated from PBMCs.

In DNA form, the CDR3 reads TGTGCCAGCTCACCAACCTCGAACTGGAATCAGCCCCAGCATTTT. Amino acids: CASSPTSNWNQPQHF. The chain employs TRBV18 and TRBJ1-5, with D unclear. Germline V gene data show CDR1 as KGHSH and CDR2 as LQKENI. The CDR3 runs to 15 residues. Between the trimmed V and J ends, which lost 2 bases and 4 bases, there was a span of 12 bases. The entire variable domain, with the rest obtained from reference TRBV18 and TRBJ1-5, is as follows: NAGVMQNPRHLVRRRGQEARLRCSPMKGHSHVYWYRQLPEEGLKFMVYLQKENIIDESGMPKERFSAEFPKEGPSILRIQQVVRGDSAAYFCASSPTSNWNQPQHFGDGTRLSIL.